The TCR beta chain under discussion was sequenced for a study of post-analysis software for immune sequencing data. Overall study context: Relapsing-remitting, secondary progressive and progressive-relapsing courses of multiple sclerosis were included. The study's findings and limits: Those with multiple sclerosis, the patient group, showed significantly lower normalized Chao1 diversity than controls. Samples from a shared batch, those prepared together, strongly co-clustered by F measure. Roughly 5 TRBV segments occurring more often in patients than controls included TRBV5-6, TRBV5-1 and TRBV20-1.

This clonotype came up once. Its antigen is not known. Germline V gene sequence: CDR1 SGHKS, CDR2 YYEKEE (reference sequence). This CDR3 contains 14 residues. Sequencing libraries made from TCR beta cDNA carried unique molecular identifiers. MiXCR was run by TCRdb on the PCR reads, yielding one entry per CDR3 protein. The table shows 450,000 to 650,000 distinct CDR3 sequences, with 44% occurring only once. Sequencing was carried out using blood. The rearrangement joins TRBV5-5 to TRBJ2-5, with TRBD1 as a possible D gene (5 bases). The J call may be faulty, since TRBJ2-7 better matches the DNA end. The source of this sequence is a girl under 18 with multiple sclerosis. CDR3 sequence reads: CASSPDKNFHEQYF. For the CDR3, the DNA is TGTGCCAGCAGCCCGGACAAGAATTTCCACGAGCAGTACTTC.